The present T cell receptor beta chain was sequenced within a study of blood T cells in healthy people across ages. Drawn from each donor were 8.5 to 10 milliliters of peripheral blood. As concerns this clonotype: Its antigen remains unidentified.

Study-level points and caveats: PBMCs that were unsorted prevented a conclusive naive versus antigen-experienced comparison.

Combining a sample-barcoded 5' primer with a J-beta primer mix, a second PCR ran for roughly 7 to 12 cycles. TCRdb ran MiXCR on the 5' RACE reads and lists one entry per CDR3 protein. The table has 1.5 million to 2 million distinct CDR3 sequences, about 50% seen once. This TCR derives from a woman in her thirties or forties in good health. The sample consisted of blood.

The CDR3 loop is CASGETGSTNIQYF. CDR3 coding DNA: TGTGCCAGCGGTGAAACCGGGTCGACGAACATTCAGTACTTC. The genes are TRBV12-3 or TRBV12-4 and TRBJ2-4; D is unresolved. The ends were cut back, 8 bases at V and 7 bases at J, with 18 bases in the middle. This CDR3 has 14 residues.